This TCR beta chain was sequenced for a study of graft-versus-host responses after intestinal transplantation. Data came from immunoSEQ multiplex PCR; TCRdb stores just in-frame clones and leaves some out. The sample lists roughly 50,000 clones; 91% were seen once. The CDR3 spans 15 residues. Germline V lookup: CDR1 LNHDA, CDR2 SQIVND (reference sequence). The V end lost 1 base, the J end lost 6 bases, and 12 bases lay between the germline ends. This chain connects TRBV19 to TRBJ2-2, with D possibly matching TRBD2 (6 bases). Sequences were derived from PBMCs, sampled roughly 95 weeks after intestinal transplant. The source of this sequence is a human patient who received an intestinal transplant, so some T cells may come from the graft donor. The CDR3 DNA reads TGTGCCAGTAGTATAGCCGGCTCGGGGGCCGGGGAGCTGTTTTTT. This encodes CASSIAGSGAGELFF.